The rows below give T cell receptor beta chains drawn from one sample of a study of monozygotic twins with inflammatory bowel disease. TCRdb re-called the 5' RACE reads; one entry per CDR3 protein, DNA not given. This sample carries around 450,000 distinct CDR3 sequences, with 2% to 3% going to the ten biggest clones. The material sequenced was blood. The receptors were gathered from a human donor with ulcerative colitis or Crohn's disease, or a healthy co-twin of an affected twin (not recorded which). CDR3s include the opening cysteine and the closing phenylalanine or tryptophan.

J: TRBJ2-3
V: TRBV24-1
CDR3: CATSDPQGTSGGWDTQYF

J: TRBJ1-1
V: TRBV20-1
CDR3: CSARELQGVFTEAFF

J: TRBJ1-5
V: TRBV28
CDR3: CASGYGQPQHF

J: TRBJ1-6
V: TRBV14
CDR3: CASSQQGGYSPLHF

J: TRBJ2-2
V: TRBV5-1
CDR3: CASSLGTSGRSGELFF

J: TRBJ2-7
V: TRBV19
CDR3: CASSIDLSSYEQYF

J: TRBJ2-7
V: TRBV10-3
CDR3: CAIALAGGTYEQYF

J: TRBJ1-2
V: TRBV2
CDR3: CASSPEQGKGYGYTF

J: TRBJ1-5
V: TRBV7-2
CDR3: CASSLKGSGNQPQHF

J: TRBJ1-5
V: TRBV20-1
CDR3: CSAGGRDQPQHF

J: TRBJ1-1
V: TRBV5-1
CDR3: CASSWGQGGTEAFF

J: TRBJ2-3
V: TRBV7-9
CDR3: CASRRTGQGAGTDTQYF

J: TRBJ1-1
V: TRBV7-2
CDR3: CASSFAGARGMNTEAFF

J: TRBJ2-1
V: TRBV7-9
CDR3: CASSLDLAGALANEQFF

J: TRBJ1-2
V: TRBV2
CDR3: CASSGWGPEYYYTF

J: TRBJ2-7
V: TRBV6-5
CDR3: CASSSRISGDSYEQYF

J: TRBJ1-4
V: TRBV7-9
CDR3: CASSLGGQGEKLFF

J: TRBJ1-1
V: TRBV3-1
CDR3: CASSQSGTGNTEAFF